This entry lists 7 T cell receptor beta chains sequenced from one sample in a study of blood T cell repertoires in COVID-19 (dated by TCRdb to 2018 to 2021). The method was the immunoSEQ multiplex PCR assay. TCRdb re-hosts the immuneACCESS table, in-frame sequences only. Its copies lack some clones; in the studies checked, an unresolved V gene accounts for under half of them, and the cause for the rest is not known. The sample table contains some 97,000 clones; only one count was recorded for approximately 83% of them. The ten largest clones take up approximately 2.6% of the sample. The sequenced material came from PBMCs or T cells enriched from blood (not recorded which). These receptors all stem from a woman aged 45-59 years who had recovered from COVID-19.

V and J are TRBV28 and TRBJ2-1; the D is unclear. V was shortened by 2 bases and J by 5 bases, with 10 bases between the two germline ends. The CDR3 length is 14 residues. Germline V gene data show CDR1 as MDHEN and CDR2 as SYDVKM. CDR3 coding DNA: TGTGCCAGCAGTTTAAGTCTATCCAACAATGAGCAGTTCTTC. Amino acid sequence: CASSLSLSNNEQFF.

This chain connects TRBV6-5 to TRBJ2-1; 8 nucleotides line up with TRBD2. The germline V gene encodes CDR1 MNHEY and CDR2 SVGAGI. This CDR3 has 14 amino acids. V shed 6 bases and J 10 bases; nucleotides not matched to a gene: 11. CDR3 region: CASSGPDPGGEQFF. As DNA, the CDR3 is TGTGCCAGCAGCGGACCCGATCCGGGGGGGGAGCAGTTCTTC.

This chain links TRBV7-9 with TRBJ1-1; D is unresolved. CDR3 length: 13 amino acids. The germline gives CDR1 SEHNR, CDR2 FQNEAQ (reference sequence). The V and J ends lost 3 bases and 1 base respectively, with 6 bases between them. DNA for the CDR3: TGTGCCAGCAGCTTGAGCGGGAACACTGAAGCTTTCTTT. It yields the protein CASSLSGNTEAFF.

The CDR3 is CASSRTPGNTIYF. CDR3 in DNA: TGTGCCAGTAGTCGAACACCTGGAAACACCATATATTTT. The chain employs TRBV19 and TRBJ1-3; no clear D gene. Trimming cost V 5 bases and J 2 bases, with 7 bases left between them. CDR1 is LNHDA, CDR2 SQIVND, per germline (reference sequence). The CDR3 sequence is 13 residues long.

V usage is TRBV25-1 and J usage is TRBJ2-1, with TRBD2 matching 8 bases. There are 15 residues in the CDR3. V trimming: 5 bases; J trimming: 6 bases; junction bases outside the gene matches: 9. Germline V lookup: CDR1 MGHDK, CDR2 SYGVNS. CDR3 region: CASSQRAGVVNEQFF. CDR3 nucleotide sequence: TGTGCCAGCAGTCAACGAGCGGGAGTAGTCAATGAGCAGTTCTTC.

The V gene is TRBV5-1, the J gene TRBJ2-7; D gene ambiguous. The CDR3 extends over 13 amino acids. Trimming pared 0 bases from V and 1 base from J, leaving 5 bases between. Per the germline V gene, CDR1 is SGHRS and CDR2 is YFSETQ. The CDR3 nucleotides read TGCGCCAGCAGCTTGGCCGTTTCCTACGAGCAGTACTTC. Its translation is CASSLAVSYEQYF.

The CDR3 reads CSARFDTFAFF. As DNA, the CDR3 is TGCAGTGCTCGATTCGACACCTTCGCTTTCTTT. This chain joins TRBV20-1 and TRBJ1-1; D ambiguous. The CDR3 is 11 amino acids. V was cut by 5 bases and J by 11 bases, with 15 bases left in between. The germline CDR1 and CDR2 sequences are DFQATT and SNEGSKA (reference sequence).